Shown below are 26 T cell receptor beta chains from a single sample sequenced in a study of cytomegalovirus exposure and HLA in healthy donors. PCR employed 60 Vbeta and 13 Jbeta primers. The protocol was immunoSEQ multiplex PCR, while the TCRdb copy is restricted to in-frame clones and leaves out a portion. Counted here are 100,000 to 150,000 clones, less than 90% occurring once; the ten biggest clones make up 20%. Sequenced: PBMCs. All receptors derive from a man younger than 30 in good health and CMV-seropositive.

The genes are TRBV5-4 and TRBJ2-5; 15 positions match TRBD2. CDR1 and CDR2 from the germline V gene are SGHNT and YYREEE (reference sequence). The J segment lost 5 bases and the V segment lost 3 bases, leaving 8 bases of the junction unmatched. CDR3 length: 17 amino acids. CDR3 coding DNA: TGTGCCAGCAGCTCTCGGACTAGCGGGGGGGCTCTGGAGACCCAGTACTTC. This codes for CASSSRTSGGALETQYF.

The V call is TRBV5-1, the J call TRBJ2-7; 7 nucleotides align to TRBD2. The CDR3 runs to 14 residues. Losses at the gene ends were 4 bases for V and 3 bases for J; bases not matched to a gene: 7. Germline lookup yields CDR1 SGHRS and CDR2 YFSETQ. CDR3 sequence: CASSAERGGYEQYF. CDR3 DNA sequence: TGCGCCAGCAGCGCGGAGCGGGGAGGCTACGAGCAGTACTTC.

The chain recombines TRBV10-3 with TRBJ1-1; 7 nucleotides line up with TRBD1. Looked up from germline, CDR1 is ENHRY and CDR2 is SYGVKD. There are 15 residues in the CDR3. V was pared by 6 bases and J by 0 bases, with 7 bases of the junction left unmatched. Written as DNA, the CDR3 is TGTGCCATCAGCCTCGGGACAGAGATGAACACTGAAGCTTTCTTT. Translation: CAISLGTEMNTEAFF.

CDR3 amino acids: CASSLPSGLEQYF. DNA for the CDR3: TGTGCCAGCAGTTTACCCTCGGGACTCGAGCAGTACTTC. V usage is TRBV27 and J usage is TRBJ2-7; maybe TRBD2 (6 bases). From germline, CDR1 is MNHEY and CDR2 SMNVEV (reference sequence). The CDR3 extends over 13 amino acids. Trimming took off 2 bases at V and 6 bases at J, with 11 bases between the two ends.

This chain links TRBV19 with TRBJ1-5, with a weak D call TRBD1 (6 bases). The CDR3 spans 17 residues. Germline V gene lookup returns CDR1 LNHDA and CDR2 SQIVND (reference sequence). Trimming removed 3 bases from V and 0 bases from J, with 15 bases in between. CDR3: CASSIEDRPYSNQPQHF. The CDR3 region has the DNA TGTGCCAGTAGTATTGAGGACAGACCTTATAGCAATCAGCCCCAGCATTTT.

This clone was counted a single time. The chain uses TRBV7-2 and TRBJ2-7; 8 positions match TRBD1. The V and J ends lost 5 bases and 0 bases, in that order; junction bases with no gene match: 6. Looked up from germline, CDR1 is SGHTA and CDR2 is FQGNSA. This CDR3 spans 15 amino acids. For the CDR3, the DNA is TGTGCCAGCAGCGAAGGGACAGGACCCTCCTACGAGCAGTACTTC. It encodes CASSEGTGPSYEQYF.

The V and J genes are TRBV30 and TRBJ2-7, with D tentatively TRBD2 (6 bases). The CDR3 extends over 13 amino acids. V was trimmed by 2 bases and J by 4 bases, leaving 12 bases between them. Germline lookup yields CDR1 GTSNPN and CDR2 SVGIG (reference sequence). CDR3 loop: CAWSSFGGYEQYF. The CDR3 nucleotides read TGTGCCTGGAGTTCTTTCGGGGGTTACGAGCAGTACTTC.

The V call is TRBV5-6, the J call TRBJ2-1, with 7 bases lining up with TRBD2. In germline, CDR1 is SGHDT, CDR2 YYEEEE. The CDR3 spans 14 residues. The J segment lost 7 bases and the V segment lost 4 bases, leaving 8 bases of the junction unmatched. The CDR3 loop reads CASSLSTSWNEQFF. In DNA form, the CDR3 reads TGTGCCAGCAGCCTCTCGACTAGCTGGAATGAGCAGTTCTTC.

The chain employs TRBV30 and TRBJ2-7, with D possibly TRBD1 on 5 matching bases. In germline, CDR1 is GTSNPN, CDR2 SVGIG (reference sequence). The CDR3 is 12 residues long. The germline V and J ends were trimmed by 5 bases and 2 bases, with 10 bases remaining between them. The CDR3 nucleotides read TGTGCCTGGGGTGGACAACCCTACGAGCAGTACTTC. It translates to CAWGGQPYEQYF.

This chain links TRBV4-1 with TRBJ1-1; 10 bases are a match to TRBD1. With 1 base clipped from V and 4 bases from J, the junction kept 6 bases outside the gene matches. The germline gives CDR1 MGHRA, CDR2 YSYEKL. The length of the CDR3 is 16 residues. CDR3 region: CASSQARTGGTTEAFF. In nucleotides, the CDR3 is TGCGCCAGCAGCCAAGCACGGACAGGGGGAACCACTGAAGCTTTCTTT.

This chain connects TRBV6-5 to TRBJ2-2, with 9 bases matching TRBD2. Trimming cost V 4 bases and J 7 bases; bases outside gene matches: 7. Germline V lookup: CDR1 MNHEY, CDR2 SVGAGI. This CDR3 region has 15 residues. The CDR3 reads CASSCGGAGGGELFF. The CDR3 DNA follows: TGTGCCAGCAGTTGCGGGGGGGCCGGGGGCGGGGAGCTGTTTTTT.

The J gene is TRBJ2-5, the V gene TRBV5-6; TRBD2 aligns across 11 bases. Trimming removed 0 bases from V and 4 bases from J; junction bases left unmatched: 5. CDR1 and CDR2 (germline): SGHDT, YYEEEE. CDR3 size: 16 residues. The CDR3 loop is CASSLEVAGGVETQYF. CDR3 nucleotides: TGTGCCAGCAGCTTGGAGGTAGCGGGGGGGGTAGAGACCCAGTACTTC.

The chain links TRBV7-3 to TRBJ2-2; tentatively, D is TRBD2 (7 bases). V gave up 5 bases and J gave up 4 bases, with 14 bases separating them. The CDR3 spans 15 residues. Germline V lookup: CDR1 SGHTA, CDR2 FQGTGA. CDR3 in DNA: TGTGCCAGCAGCCTTGAGGGGGGGCGCACCGGGGAGCTGTTTTTT. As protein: CASSLEGGRTGELFF. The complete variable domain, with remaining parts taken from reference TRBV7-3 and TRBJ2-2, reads GAGVSQTPSNKVTEKGKYVELRCDPISGHTALYWYRQSLGQGPEFLIYFQGTGAADDSGLPNDRFFAVRPEGSVSTLKIQRTERGDSAVYLCASSLEGGRTGELFFGEGSRLTVL.

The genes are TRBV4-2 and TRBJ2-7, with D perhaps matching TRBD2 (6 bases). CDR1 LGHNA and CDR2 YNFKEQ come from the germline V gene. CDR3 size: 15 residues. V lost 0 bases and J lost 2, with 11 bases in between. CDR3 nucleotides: TGTGCCAGCAGCCAAGATACGGGGGTAACCTACGAGCAGTACTTC. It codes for CASSQDTGVTYEQYF.

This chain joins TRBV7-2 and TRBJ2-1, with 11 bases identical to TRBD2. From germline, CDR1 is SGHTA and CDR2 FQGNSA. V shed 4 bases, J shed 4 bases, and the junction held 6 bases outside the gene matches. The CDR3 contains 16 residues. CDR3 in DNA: TGTGCCAGCAGCTGGAGACTAGCGGGGTCATACAATGAGCAGTTCTTC. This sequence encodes CASSWRLAGSYNEQFF.

The CDR3 nucleotides are TGTGCCAGCAGCGAGAACAGGGGTGTGAGCAATCAGCCCCAGCATTTT. It yields the protein CASSENRGVSNQPQHF. This rearrangement joins TRBV13 to TRBJ1-5; 7 nucleotides match TRBD1. Germline trimming cut 5 bases from V and 1 base from J; bases unmatched to any gene: 8. CDR3 length: 16 residues. From germline, CDR1 is PRHDT and CDR2 FYEKMQ (reference sequence). The complete variable domain, with remaining parts taken from reference TRBV13 and TRBJ1-5, reads AAGVIQSPRHLIKEKRETATLKCYPIPRHDTVYWYQQGPGQDPQFLISFYEKMQSDKGSIPDRFSAQQFSDYHSELNMSSLELGDSALYFCASSENRGVSNQPQHFGDGTRLSIL.

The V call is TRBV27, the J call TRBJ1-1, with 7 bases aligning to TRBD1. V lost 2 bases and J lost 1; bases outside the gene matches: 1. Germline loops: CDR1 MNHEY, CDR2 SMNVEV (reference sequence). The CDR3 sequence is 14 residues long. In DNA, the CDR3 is TGTGCCAGCAGTTTAGACAGGGCGAACACTGAAGCTTTCTTT. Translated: CASSLDRANTEAFF.

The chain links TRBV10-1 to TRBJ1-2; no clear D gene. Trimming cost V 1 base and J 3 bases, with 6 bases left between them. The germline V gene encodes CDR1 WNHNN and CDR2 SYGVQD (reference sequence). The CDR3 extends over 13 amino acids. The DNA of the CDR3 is TGCGCCAGCAGTGAGTTCCGAGACTATGGCTACACCTTC. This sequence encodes CASSEFRDYGYTF.

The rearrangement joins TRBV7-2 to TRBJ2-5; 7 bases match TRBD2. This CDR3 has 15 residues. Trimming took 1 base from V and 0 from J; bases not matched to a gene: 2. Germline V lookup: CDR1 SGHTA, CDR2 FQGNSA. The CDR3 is CASSLERGYQETQYF. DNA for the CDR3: TGTGCCAGCAGCTTAGAGCGGGGATACCAAGAGACCCAGTACTTC.

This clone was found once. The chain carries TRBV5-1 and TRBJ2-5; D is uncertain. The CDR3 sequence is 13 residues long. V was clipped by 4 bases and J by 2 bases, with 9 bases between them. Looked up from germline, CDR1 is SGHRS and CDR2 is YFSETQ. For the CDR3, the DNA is TGCGCCAGCAGCCAGATCCCACAAGAGACCCAGTACTTC. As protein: CASSQIPQETQYF.

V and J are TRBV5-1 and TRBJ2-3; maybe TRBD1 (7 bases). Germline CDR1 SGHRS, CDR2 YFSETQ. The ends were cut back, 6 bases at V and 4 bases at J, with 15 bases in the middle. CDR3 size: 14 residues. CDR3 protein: CASTLQGGPDTQYF. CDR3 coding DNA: TGCGCCAGCACCCTGCAGGGGGGCCCAGATACGCAGTATTTT.

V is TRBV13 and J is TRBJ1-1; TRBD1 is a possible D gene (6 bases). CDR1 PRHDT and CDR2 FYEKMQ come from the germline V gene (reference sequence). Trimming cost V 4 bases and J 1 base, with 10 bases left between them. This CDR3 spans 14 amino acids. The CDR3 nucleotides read TGTGCCAGCAGCTCAGGACAGCCGAACACTGAAGCTTTCTTT. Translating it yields CASSSGQPNTEAFF. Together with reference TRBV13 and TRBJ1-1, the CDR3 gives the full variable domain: AAGVIQSPRHLIKEKRETATLKCYPIPRHDTVYWYQQGPGQDPQFLISFYEKMQSDKGSIPDRFSAQQFSDYHSELNMSSLELGDSALYFCASSSGQPNTEAFFGQGTRLTVV.

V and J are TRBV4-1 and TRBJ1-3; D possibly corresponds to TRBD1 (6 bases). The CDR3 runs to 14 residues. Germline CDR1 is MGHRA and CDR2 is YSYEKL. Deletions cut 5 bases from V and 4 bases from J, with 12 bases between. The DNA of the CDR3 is TGCGCCAGCAGCGTTAACAGGGAAGGAAACACCATATATTTT. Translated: CASSVNREGNTIYF.

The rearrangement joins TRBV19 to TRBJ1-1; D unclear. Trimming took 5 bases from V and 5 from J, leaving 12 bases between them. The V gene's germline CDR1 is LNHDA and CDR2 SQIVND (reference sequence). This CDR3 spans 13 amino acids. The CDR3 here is CASSYSSGTEAFF. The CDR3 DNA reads TGTGCCAGTAGTTACTCTAGCGGGACTGAAGCTTTCTTT. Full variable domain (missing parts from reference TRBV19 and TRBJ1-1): DGGITQSPKYLFRKEGQNVTLSCEQNLNHDAMYWYRQDPGQGLRLIYYSQIVNDFQKGDIAEGYSVSREKKESFPLTVTSAQKNPTAFYLCASSYSSGTEAFFGQGTRLTVV.

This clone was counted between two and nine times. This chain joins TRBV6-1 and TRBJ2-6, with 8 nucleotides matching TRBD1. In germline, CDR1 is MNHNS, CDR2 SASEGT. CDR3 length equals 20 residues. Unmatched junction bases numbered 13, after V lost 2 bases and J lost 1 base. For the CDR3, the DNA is TGTGCCAGCAGTGAACGGACCGGGACAGGAGTCTTTTCTGGGGCCAACGTCCTGACTTTC. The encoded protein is CASSERTGTGVFSGANVLTF.

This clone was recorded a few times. CDR3 protein: CASSVGAATLYGYTF. CDR3 nucleotides: TGTGCCAGCAGCGTAGGGGCAGCCACTCTTTATGGCTACACCTTC. This sequence joins TRBV9 and TRBJ1-2; the D is unclear. This CDR3 has 15 residues. Trimming cost V 0 bases and J 5 bases, with 14 bases left between them. Germline CDR1 reads SGDLS; CDR2 reads YYNGEE.